Listed below are T cell receptor beta chains from one sample, sequenced in a study of T cells after yellow fever vaccination. TCRdb re-called the 5' RACE reads through MiXCR, storing one row per CDR3 protein. Among roughly 170,000 distinct CDR3 sequences listed, 9.3% were seen once. The sample consisted of CD8+ T cells sorted from PBMCs, taken 45 days after the yellow fever booster vaccination. These receptors originate from a young man who received the YFV17D yellow fever vaccine. Each CDR3 is given with its conserved first and last residue. Fields, in order: CDR3 length, D gene, J gene, V gene, CDR3 protein. D genes are given only for firm matches.

14 NA TRBJ2-3 TRBV7-9 CASSLVSPTDTQYF
14 TRBD1 TRBJ2-7 TRBV7-8 CASSPRQGPLEQYF
16 NA TRBJ1-1 TRBV9 CASSVGKRVSNTEAFF
14 NA TRBJ1-4 TRBV9 CASSVAGSGEKLFF
14 NA TRBJ2-2 TRBV7-7 CASSLEPGDIELFF
15 TRBD2 TRBJ2-2 TRBV7-3 CASSSSGGVTGELFF
14 NA TRBJ2-7 TRBV20-1 CSARSGTQTYEQYF
15 NA TRBJ2-2 TRBV9 CASSGTPGMAGELFF
13 NA TRBJ2-1 TRBV11-2 CASSLGFGDEQFF
15 TRBD2 TRBJ2-7 TRBV20-1 CSASLGERDFYEQYF
17 TRBD2 TRBJ2-1 TRBV4-2 CASSQDSLAAGGNEQFF
14 NA TRBJ2-2 TRBV6-2/TRBV6-3 CATRPGVNTGELFF
16 NA TRBJ1-1 TRBV4-2 CASSQNDREPNTEAFF
11 TRBD1 TRBJ1-4 TRBV6-1 CASSSDRGPFF
19 NA TRBJ2-4 TRBV4-1 CASSHTARDIRMAKNIQYF
13 NA TRBJ2-7 TRBV19 CASSISVGVEQYF
16 TRBD1 TRBJ1-4 TRBV25-1 CASSGPRGYSNEKLFF
12 TRBD2 TRBJ2-3 TRBV7-2 CASSSTSGGQYF
12 NA TRBJ2-1 TRBV19 CASSIWAHEQFF
13 NA TRBJ2-1 TRBV12-3/TRBV12-4 CASSFGALNEQFF
16 NA TRBJ1-2 TRBV7-6 CASSPDSRGASYGYTF
13 TRBD2 TRBJ2-3 TRBV15 CATTGGVRDTQYF
16 TRBD1 TRBJ1-5 TRBV27 CASPRRGTGDNQPQHF
13 NA TRBJ2-1 TRBV27 CASSPTAYNEQFF